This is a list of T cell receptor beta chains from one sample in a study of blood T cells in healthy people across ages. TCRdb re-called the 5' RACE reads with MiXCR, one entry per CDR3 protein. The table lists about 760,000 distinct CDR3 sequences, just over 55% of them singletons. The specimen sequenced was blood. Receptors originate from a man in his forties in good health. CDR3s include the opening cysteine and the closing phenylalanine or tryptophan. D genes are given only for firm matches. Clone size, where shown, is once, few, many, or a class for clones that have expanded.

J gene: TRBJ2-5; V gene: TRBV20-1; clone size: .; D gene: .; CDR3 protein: CSAIGTLIQETQYF; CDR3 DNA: TGCAGTGCTATTGGGACACTCATCCAAGAGACCCAGTACTTC
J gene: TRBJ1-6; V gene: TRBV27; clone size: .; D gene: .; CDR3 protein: CASSLFRSPLHF; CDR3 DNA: TGTGCCAGCAGTTTATTTCGGTCACCCCTCCACTTT
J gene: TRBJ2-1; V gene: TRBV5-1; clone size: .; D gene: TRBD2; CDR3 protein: CASSSLAGGTNEQFF; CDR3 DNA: TGCGCCAGCAGCTCTCTAGCGGGGGGGACTAATGAGCAGTTCTTC
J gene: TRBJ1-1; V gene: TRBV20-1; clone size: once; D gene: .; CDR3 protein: CSATHPGGTEAFF; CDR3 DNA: TGCAGTGCTACACATCCCGGTGGCACTGAAGCTTTCTTT
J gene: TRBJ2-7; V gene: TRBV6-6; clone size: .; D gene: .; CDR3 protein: CASSSYTEGHPSYEQYF; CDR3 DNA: TGTGCCAGCAGTTCCTACACCGAGGGGCATCCTTCCTACGAGCAGTACTTC
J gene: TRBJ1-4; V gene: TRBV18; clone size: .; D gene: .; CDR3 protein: CASSPGGGRNEKLFF; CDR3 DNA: TGTGCCAGCTCACCCGGAGGTGGAAGGAATGAAAAACTGTTTTTT
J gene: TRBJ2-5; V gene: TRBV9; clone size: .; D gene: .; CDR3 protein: CASSPSGPIFQETQYF; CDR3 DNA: TGTGCCAGCAGCCCCAGTGGCCCCATCTTCCAAGAGACCCAGTACTTC
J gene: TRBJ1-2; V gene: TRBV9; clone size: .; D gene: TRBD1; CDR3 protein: CASSVYRGDSGYGYTF; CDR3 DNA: TGTGCCAGCAGCGTCTACAGGGGGGACAGTGGCTATGGCTACACCTTC
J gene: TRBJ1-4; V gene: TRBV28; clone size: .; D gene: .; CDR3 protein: CASSSLHIREPGWDNEKLFF; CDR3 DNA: TGTGCCAGCAGTTCCCTCCACATCAGGGAGCCGGGGTGGGATAATGAAAAACTGTTTTTT
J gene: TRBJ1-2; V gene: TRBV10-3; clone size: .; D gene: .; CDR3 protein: CAISATDTPYGYTF; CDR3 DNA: TGTGCCATCAGTGCTACGGACACTCCCTATGGCTACACCTTC
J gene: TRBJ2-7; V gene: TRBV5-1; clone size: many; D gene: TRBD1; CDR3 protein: CASSLGQGAYEQYF; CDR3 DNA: TGTGCCAGCAGCTTAGGACAGGGGGCCTACGAGCAGTACTTC
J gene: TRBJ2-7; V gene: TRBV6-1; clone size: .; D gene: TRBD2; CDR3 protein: CASSTGGGYYEQYF; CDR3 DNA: TGTGCCAGCAGTACTGGGGGGGGATACTACGAGCAGTACTTC
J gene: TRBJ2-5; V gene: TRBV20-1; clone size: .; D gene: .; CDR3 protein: CSAGKTGYGETQYF; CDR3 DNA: TGCAGTGCTGGTAAAACGGGATATGGAGAGACCCAGTACTTC
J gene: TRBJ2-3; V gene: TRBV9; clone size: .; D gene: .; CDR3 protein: CVSSVDGTSTDTQYF; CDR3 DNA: TGTGTCAGCAGCGTAGATGGGACTAGCACAGATACGCAGTATTTT
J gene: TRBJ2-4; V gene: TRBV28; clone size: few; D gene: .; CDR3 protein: CASSLAARRRPKNIQYF; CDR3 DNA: TGTGCCAGCAGTTTGGCGGCCAGGAGGAGGCCCAAAAACATTCAGTACTTC